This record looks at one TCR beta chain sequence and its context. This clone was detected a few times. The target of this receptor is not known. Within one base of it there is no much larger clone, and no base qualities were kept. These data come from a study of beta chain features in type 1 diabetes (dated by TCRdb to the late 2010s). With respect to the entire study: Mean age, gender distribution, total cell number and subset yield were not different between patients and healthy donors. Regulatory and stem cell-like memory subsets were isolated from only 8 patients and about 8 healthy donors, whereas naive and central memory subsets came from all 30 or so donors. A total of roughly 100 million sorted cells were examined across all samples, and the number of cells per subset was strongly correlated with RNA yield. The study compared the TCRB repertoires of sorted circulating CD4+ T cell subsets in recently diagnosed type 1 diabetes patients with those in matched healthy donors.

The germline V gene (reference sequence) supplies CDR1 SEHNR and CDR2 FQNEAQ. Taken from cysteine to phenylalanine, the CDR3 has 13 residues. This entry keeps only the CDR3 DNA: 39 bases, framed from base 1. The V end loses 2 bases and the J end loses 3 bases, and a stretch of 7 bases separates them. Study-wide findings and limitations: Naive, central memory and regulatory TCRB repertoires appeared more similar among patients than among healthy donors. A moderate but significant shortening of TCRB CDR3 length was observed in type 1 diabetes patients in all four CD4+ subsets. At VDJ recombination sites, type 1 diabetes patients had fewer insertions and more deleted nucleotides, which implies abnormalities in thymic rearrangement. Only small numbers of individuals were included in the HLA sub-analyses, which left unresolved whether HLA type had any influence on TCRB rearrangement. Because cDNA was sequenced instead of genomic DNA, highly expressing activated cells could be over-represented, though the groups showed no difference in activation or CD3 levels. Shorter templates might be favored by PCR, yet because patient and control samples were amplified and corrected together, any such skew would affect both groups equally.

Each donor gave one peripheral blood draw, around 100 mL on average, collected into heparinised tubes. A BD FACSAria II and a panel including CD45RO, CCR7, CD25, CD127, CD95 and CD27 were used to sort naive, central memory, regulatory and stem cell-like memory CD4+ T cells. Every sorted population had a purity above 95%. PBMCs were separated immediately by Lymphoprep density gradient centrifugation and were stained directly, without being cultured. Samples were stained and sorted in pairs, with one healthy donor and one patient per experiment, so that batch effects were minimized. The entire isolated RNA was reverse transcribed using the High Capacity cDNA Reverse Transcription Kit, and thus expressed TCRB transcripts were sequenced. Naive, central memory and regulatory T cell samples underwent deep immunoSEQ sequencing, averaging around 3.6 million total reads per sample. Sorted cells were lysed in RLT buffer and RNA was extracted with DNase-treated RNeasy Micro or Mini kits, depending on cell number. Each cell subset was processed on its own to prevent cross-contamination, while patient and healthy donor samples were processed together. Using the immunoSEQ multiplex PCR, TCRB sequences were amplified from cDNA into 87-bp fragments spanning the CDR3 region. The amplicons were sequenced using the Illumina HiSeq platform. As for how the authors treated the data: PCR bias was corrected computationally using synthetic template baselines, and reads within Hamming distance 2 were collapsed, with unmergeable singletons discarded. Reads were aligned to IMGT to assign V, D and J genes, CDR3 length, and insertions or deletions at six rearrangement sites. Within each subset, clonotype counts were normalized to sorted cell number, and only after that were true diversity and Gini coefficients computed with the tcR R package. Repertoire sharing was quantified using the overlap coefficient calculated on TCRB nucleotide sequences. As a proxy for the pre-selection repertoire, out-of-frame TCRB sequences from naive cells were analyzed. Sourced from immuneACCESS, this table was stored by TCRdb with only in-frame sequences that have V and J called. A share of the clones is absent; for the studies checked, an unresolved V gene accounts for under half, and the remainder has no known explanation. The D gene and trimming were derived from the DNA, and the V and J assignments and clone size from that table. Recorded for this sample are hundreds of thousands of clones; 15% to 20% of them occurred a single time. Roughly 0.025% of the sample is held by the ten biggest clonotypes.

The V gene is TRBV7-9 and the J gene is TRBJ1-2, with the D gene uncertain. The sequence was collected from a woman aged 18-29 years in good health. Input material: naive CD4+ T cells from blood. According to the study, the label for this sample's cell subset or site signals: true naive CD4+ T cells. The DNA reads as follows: TGTGCCAGCAGCTTATCGCCCGACTATGGCTACACCTTC. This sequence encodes CASSLSPDYGYTF.